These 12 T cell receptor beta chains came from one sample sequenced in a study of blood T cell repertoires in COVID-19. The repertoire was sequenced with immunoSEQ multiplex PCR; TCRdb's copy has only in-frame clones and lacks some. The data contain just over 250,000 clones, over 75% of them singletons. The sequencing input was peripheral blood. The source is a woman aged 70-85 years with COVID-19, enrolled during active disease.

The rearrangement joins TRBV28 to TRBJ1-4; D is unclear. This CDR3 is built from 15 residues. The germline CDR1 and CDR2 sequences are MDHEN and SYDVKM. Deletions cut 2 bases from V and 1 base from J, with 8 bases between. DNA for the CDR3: TGTGCCAGCAGTTTACTAGTGAAAACTAATGAAAAACTGTTTTTT. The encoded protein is CASSLLVKTNEKLFF.

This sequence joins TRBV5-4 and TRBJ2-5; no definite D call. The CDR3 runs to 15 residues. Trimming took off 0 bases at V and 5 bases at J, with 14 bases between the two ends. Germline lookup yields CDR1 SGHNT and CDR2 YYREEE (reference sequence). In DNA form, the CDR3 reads TGTGCCAGCAGCTTGGGGGCAGCCACAAGGGAGACCCAGTACTTC. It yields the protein CASSLGAATRETQYF.

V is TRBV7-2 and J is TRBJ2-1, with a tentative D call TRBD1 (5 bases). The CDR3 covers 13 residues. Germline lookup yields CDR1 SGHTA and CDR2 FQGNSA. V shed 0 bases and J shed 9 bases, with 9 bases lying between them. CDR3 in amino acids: CASSLAGRAEQFF. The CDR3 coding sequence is TGTGCCAGCAGCTTAGCGGGCAGGGCTGAGCAGTTCTTC.

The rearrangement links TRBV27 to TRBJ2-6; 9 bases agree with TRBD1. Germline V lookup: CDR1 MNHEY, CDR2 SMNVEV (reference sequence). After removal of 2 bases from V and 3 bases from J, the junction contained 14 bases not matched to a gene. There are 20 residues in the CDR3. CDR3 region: CASSLDIPGQGYVGANVLTF. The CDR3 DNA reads TGTGCCAGCAGTTTAGACATACCGGGACAGGGTTATGTTGGGGCCAACGTCCTGACTTTC.

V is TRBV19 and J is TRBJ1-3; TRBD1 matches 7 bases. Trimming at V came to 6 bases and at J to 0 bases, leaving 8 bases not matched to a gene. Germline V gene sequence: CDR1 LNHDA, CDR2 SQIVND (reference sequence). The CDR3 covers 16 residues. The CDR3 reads CASRSRTGNSGNTIYF. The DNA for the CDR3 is TGTGCCAGTAGATCAAGGACAGGTAACTCTGGAAACACCATATATTTT.

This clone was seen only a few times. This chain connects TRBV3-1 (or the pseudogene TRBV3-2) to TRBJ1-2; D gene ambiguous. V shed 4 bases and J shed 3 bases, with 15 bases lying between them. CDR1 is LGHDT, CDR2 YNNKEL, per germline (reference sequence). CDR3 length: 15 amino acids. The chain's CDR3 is CASSPRTALYYGYTF. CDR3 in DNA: TGTGCCAGCAGCCCTCGCACAGCTCTATACTATGGCTACACCTTC.

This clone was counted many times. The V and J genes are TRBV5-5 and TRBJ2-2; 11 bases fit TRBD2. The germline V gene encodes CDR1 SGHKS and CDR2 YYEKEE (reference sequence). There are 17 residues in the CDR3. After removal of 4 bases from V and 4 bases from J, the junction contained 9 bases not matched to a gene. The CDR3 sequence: CASSVRLAGSTTGELFF. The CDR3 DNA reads TGTGCCAGCAGCGTAAGACTAGCGGGATCGACCACCGGGGAGCTGTTTTTT. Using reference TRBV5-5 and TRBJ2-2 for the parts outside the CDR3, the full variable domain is DAGVTQSPTHLIKTRGQQVTLRCSPISGHKSVSWYQQVLGQGPQFIFQYYEKEERGRGNFPDRFSARQFPNYSSELNVNALLLGDSALYLCASSVRLAGSTTGELFFGEGSRLTVL.

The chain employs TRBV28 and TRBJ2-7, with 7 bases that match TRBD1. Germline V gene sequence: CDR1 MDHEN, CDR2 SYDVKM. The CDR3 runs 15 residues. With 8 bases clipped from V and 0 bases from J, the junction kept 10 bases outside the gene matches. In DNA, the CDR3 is TGTGCCAGCCTCCACGGACAGGTTGGCTCCTACGAGCAGTACTTC. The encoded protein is CASLHGQVGSYEQYF.

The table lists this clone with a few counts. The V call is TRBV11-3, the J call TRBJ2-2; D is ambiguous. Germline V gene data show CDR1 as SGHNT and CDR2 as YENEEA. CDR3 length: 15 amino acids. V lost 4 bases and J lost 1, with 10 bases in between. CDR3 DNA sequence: TGTGCCAGCAGCTCGGGTTCGTGGAACACCGGGGAGCTGTTTTTT. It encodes CASSSGSWNTGELFF.

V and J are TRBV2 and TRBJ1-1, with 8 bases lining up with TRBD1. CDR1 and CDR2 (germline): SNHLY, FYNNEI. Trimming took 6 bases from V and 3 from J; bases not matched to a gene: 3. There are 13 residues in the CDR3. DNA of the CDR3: TGTGCCAGCAGCGTGGACAGGGACACTGAAGCTTTCTTT. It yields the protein CASSVDRDTEAFF.

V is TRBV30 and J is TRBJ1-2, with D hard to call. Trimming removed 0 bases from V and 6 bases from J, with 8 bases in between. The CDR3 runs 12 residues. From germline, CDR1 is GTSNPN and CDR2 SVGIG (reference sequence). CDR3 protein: CAWSVAGNGYTF. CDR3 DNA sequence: TGTGCCTGGAGTGTAGCGGGGAATGGCTACACCTTC. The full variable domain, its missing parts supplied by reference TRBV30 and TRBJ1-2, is SQTIHQWPATLVQPVGSPLSLECTVEGTSNPNLYWYRQAAGRGLQLLFYSVGIGQISSEVPQNLSASRPQDRQFILSSKKLLLSDSGFYLCAWSVAGNGYTFGSGTRLTVV.

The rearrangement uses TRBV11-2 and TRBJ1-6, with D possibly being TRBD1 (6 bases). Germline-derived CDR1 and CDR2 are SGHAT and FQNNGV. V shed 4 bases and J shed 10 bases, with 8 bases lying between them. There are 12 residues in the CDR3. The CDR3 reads CASSSGESPLHF. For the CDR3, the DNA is TGTGCCAGCAGCTCAGGGGAGTCACCCCTCCACTTT.